Following are 30 T cell receptor beta chains from one sample sequenced in a study of OX40 agonist ivuxolimab in advanced cancers. This table comes from immunoSEQ multiplex PCR, and its TCRdb copy is limited to in-frame clones, with some not included. The sample carries around 40,000 clones, 85% recorded once. Sample: CD4+ or CD8+ T cells sorted from blood, taken in a trial of the OX40 agonist ivuxolimab. The receptors come from an adult with an advanced solid tumor such as melanoma, head and neck, liver or kidney cancer.

The V and J genes are TRBV6-1 and TRBJ1-6; tentative D call: TRBD1 (5 bases). This CDR3 comprises 15 residues. Trimming pared 4 bases from V and 9 bases from J, leaving 16 bases between. Germline CDR1 MNHNS, CDR2 SASEGT. CDR3 nucleotides: TGTGCCAGCAGTGCCCAGGACATCGGGCTTTCACCCCTCCACTTT. Translation gives CASSAQDIGLSPLHF.

This chain joins TRBV5-5 and TRBJ1-3, with D uncertain. The CDR3 spans 15 residues. Between the trimmed V and J ends, which lost 0 bases and 0 bases, there was a span of 7 bases. Per the germline V gene, CDR1 is SGHKS and CDR2 is YYEKEE (reference sequence). Written as DNA, the CDR3 is TGTGCCAGCAGCTTGGTGGGCGACTCTGGAAACACCATATATTTT. Protein product: CASSLVGDSGNTIYF.

The rearrangement links TRBV18 to TRBJ2-1, with 7 bases aligning to TRBD2. This CDR3 has 15 residues. J lost 3 bases, V lost 2 bases, and 4 bases had no gene match. In germline, CDR1 is KGHSH, CDR2 LQKENI. CDR3 nucleotide sequence: TGTGCCAGCTCACCAGCAAGCGGGGACTACAATGAGCAGTTCTTC. This encodes CASSPASGDYNEQFF. The full variable domain, its missing parts supplied by reference TRBV18 and TRBJ2-1, is NAGVMQNPRHLVRRRGQEARLRCSPMKGHSHVYWYRQLPEEGLKFMVYLQKENIIDESGMPKERFSAEFPKEGPSILRIQQVVRGDSAAYFCASSPASGDYNEQFFGPGTRLTVL.

The chain uses TRBV10-2 and TRBJ1-4; the match to TRBD1 covers 8 bases. The ends lost 4 bases at V and 6 bases at J; junction bases unmatched: 4. The CDR3 is made up of 14 amino acids. Germline V gene sequence: CDR1 WSHSY, CDR2 SAAADI. As DNA, the CDR3 is TGCGCCAGCAGTGTAGCCAGGGGGCATGAAAAACTGTTTTTT. Residues: CASSVARGHEKLFF.

The table lists this clone with a count of one. CDR3 nucleotide sequence: TGTGCCAGCAGCCCTCAACAGGGGCGCTCCTACGAGCAGTACTTC. Encoded protein: CASSPQQGRSYEQYF. This chain uses TRBV7-9 with TRBJ2-7, with 7 bases aligning to TRBD1. Trimming took 5 bases from V and 0 from J; bases not matched to a gene: 7. The CDR3 runs 15 residues. Per the germline V gene, CDR1 is SEHNR and CDR2 is FQNEAQ (reference sequence).

This sequence joins TRBV28 and TRBJ2-1, with 10 bases identical to TRBD2. V was pared by 3 bases and J by 4 bases, with 6 bases of the junction left unmatched. The CDR3 is 16 residues long. Germline loops: CDR1 MDHEN, CDR2 SYDVKM. The CDR3 sequence is CASSFLAGALYNEQFF. The CDR3 DNA reads TGTGCCAGCAGTTTCCTAGCGGGAGCACTTTACAATGAGCAGTTCTTC.

The chain recombines TRBV7-6 with TRBJ2-2; the D gene is possibly TRBD2 (6 bases). The germline CDR1 and CDR2 sequences are SGHVS and FNYEAQ. Trimming cost V 5 bases and J 5 bases, with 18 bases left between them. This CDR3 has 16 residues. The CDR3 protein is CASSPSTGTYTGELFF. CDR3 DNA sequence: TGTGCCAGCAGCCCATCAACCGGGACTTATACCGGGGAGCTGTTTTTT.

This clone was counted once. J is TRBJ2-7 and V is TRBV16; D not certain. Per the germline V gene, CDR1 is KGHSY and CDR2 is FQNENV. The CDR3 loop spans 13 amino acids. V gave up 0 bases and J gave up 4 bases, with 7 bases separating them. The CDR3 nucleotides are TGTGCCAGCAGCCAATCGCGAGCTTACGAGCAGTACTTC. Its translation is CASSQSRAYEQYF.

Only one count was recorded for this clone. CDR3 in DNA: TGTGCCAGCAGGCGTAGCGGGTACAATGAGCAGTTCTTC. This gives the protein CASRRSGYNEQFF. The J gene is TRBJ2-1, the V gene TRBV27; TRBD2 agrees at 7 bases. This CDR3 contains 13 residues. CDR1 and CDR2 (germline): MNHEY, SMNVEV (reference sequence). Trimming cost V 6 bases and J 4 bases; bases outside gene matches: 3.

This clone occurred a few times. This chain links TRBV7-2 with TRBJ1-4; TRBD1 is a possible D gene (5 bases). CDR3 size: 16 residues. CDR1 is SGHTA and CDR2 is FQGNSA in the germline V gene. Trimming cost V 1 base and J 5 bases, with 14 bases left between them. CDR3 loop: CASSLGRQLQNEKLFF. For the CDR3, the DNA is TGTGCCAGCAGCTTAGGCCGACAGCTCCAAAATGAAAAACTGTTTTTT.

This clone was recorded once. The rearrangement uses TRBV28 and TRBJ1-5; D remains ambiguous. The germline gives CDR1 MDHEN, CDR2 SYDVKM. CDR3 size: 14 residues. Trimming removed 4 bases from V and 0 bases from J, with 7 bases in between. The CDR3 is CASSYPYSNQPQHF. CDR3 DNA sequence: TGTGCCAGCAGTTATCCATATAGCAATCAGCCCCAGCATTTT.

The genes are TRBV6-1 and TRBJ2-7; 7 bases agree with TRBD1. This CDR3 comprises 14 residues. V shed 5 bases, J shed 3 bases, and the junction held 7 bases outside the gene matches. CDR1 and CDR2 from the germline V gene are MNHNS and SASEGT. CDR3 in amino acids: CASSRQGQIYEQYF. The CDR3 nucleotides read TGTGCCAGCAGTAGACAGGGACAGATCTACGAGCAGTACTTC.

The J gene is TRBJ2-3, the V gene TRBV28; 13 bases are a match to TRBD2. The germline V gene has CDR1 MDHEN and CDR2 SYDVKM. V was clipped by 6 bases and J by 2 bases; unmatched bases: 2. This CDR3 is built from 15 residues. CDR3 DNA: TGTGCCAGCAGACTAGCGGGAGGGATCACAGATACGCAGTATTTT. Its protein is CASRLAGGITDTQYF.

This chain uses TRBV27 with TRBJ1-3; a weak D match, TRBD1 (5 bases). Germline V lookup: CDR1 MNHEY, CDR2 SMNVEV (reference sequence). The germline V and J ends were trimmed by 3 bases and 2 bases, with 11 bases remaining between them. The CDR3 length is 15 residues. CDR3 residues: CASSLGPGPGNTIYF. The CDR3 bases are TGTGCCAGCAGTTTGGGACCAGGCCCTGGAAACACCATATATTTT.

The V and J genes are TRBV5-4 and TRBJ2-1; 10 positions match TRBD2. Germline V lookup: CDR1 SGHNT, CDR2 YYREEE (reference sequence). With 4 bases clipped from V and 8 bases from J, the junction kept 12 bases outside the gene matches. This CDR3 is 16 amino acids long. CDR3 amino acids: CASSPGTSDSAHEQFF. The CDR3 nucleotides are TGTGCCAGCAGCCCAGGGACTAGCGATAGTGCGCATGAGCAGTTCTTC.

V is TRBV5-1 and J is TRBJ1-4; 9 bases line up with TRBD1. The CDR3 covers 15 residues. J was trimmed by 0 bases and V by 5 bases; bases with no gene match: 2. Germline loops: CDR1 SGHRS, CDR2 YFSETQ. The DNA for the CDR3 is TGCGCCAGCAGGACAGGGGGTTCAACTAATGAAAAACTGTTTTTT. Its protein is CASRTGGSTNEKLFF.

This clone has a single count. The V call is TRBV2, the J call TRBJ2-5; D uncertain. The CDR3 has 10 amino acids. Germline V lookup: CDR1 SNHLY, CDR2 FYNNEI. Trimming left V 7 bases short and J 10 bases short, with 10 bases between. The CDR3 DNA reads as TGTGCCAGCAAGGCTGTGGACCAGTACTTC. Its translation is CASKAVDQYF.

The J gene is TRBJ1-2, the V gene TRBV18; the match to TRBD1 covers 8 bases. Trimming cost V 4 bases and J 1 base; bases outside gene matches: 14. Germline CDR1 and CDR2: KGHSH and LQKENI. The CDR3 has 18 residues. CDR3 sequence: CASSLRQGTMTDNYGYTF. The CDR3 DNA reads as TGTGCCAGCTCACTTCGACAGGGGACTATGACAGATAACTATGGCTACACCTTC.

Here the CDR3 reads CASSYPGLEKLFF. The CDR3 DNA is TGTGCCAGCAGTTACCCCGGTCTTGAAAAACTGTTTTTT. The J gene is TRBJ1-4, the V gene TRBV28; D call uncertain. The germline gives CDR1 MDHEN, CDR2 SYDVKM. Trimming removed 4 bases at V and 7 bases at J, with 10 bases between. The CDR3 spans 13 residues.

Sample share makes this clone medium-sized. The chain employs TRBV21-1 and TRBJ1-3; the table's D call, TRBD1, was not checked against the DNA. TRBV21-1 constitutes a pseudogene. This CDR3 has 15 residues. The CDR3 coding sequence is TGTGCCACCTCTCGGACAGGGATCTCTGGAAACACCATATATTTT. This translates into CATSRTGISGNTIYF.

The rearrangement links TRBV18 to TRBJ1-5; D perhaps matches TRBD1 (6 bases). Trimming removed 3 bases at V and 4 bases at J, with 13 bases between. CDR3 length: 15 amino acids. CDR1 is KGHSH, CDR2 LQKENI, per germline. As DNA, the CDR3 is TGTGCCAGCTCACCGGGGGCAGGGATGAATCAGCCCCAGCATTTT. Its translation: CASSPGAGMNQPQHF. Together with reference TRBV18 and TRBJ1-5, the CDR3 gives the full variable domain: NAGVMQNPRHLVRRRGQEARLRCSPMKGHSHVYWYRQLPEEGLKFMVYLQKENIIDESGMPKERFSAEFPKEGPSILRIQQVVRGDSAAYFCASSPGAGMNQPQHFGDGTRLSIL.

The chain links TRBV11-2 to TRBJ2-5; D unresolved. The length of the CDR3 is 14 residues. Trimming removed 4 bases at V and 2 bases at J, with 11 bases between. Looked up from germline, CDR1 is SGHAT and CDR2 is FQNNGV. CDR3 coding DNA: TGTGCCAGCAGCTCACGGTTGGGACAAGAGACCCAGTACTTC. This gives the protein CASSSRLGQETQYF.

The chain combines TRBV5-1 with TRBJ1-3; D is uncertain. Per germline, CDR1 SGHRS and CDR2 YFSETQ. The CDR3 runs 16 residues. Trimming stripped 0 bases from V and 0 bases from J, with 10 bases between. CDR3 nucleotides: TGCGCCAGCAGCTTGGGACCGCTTGGCTCTGGAAACACCATATATTTT. Protein sequence: CASSLGPLGSGNTIYF.

V gene TRBV7-9 combines with J gene TRBJ1-3, with a weak D call TRBD1 (6 bases). Germline values: CDR1 SEHNR, CDR2 FQNEAQ (reference sequence). The CDR3 loop spans 15 amino acids. The V end was cut by 5 bases, the J end by 0 bases, with 11 bases between. The CDR3 DNA follows: TGTGCCAGCAGCCTAAGGGACATCTCTGGAAACACCATATATTTT. This codes for CASSLRDISGNTIYF.

The rearrangement uses TRBV7-3 and TRBJ2-7; D is undetermined. V was clipped by 2 bases and J by 0 bases, with 11 bases between them. The CDR3 totals 15 residues. Per germline, CDR1 SGHTA and CDR2 FQGTGA. CDR3 nucleotides: TGTGCCAGCAGCTTAGGGCACGGAACCTCCTACGAGCAGTACTTC. Its translation: CASSLGHGTSYEQYF.

The chain carries TRBV12-5 and TRBJ1-6; D unresolved. With 7 bases removed from V and 7 bases from J, the gap between germline ends came to 17 bases. This CDR3 has 15 residues. Per germline, CDR1 LGHNT and CDR2 FRNRAP. The chain's CDR3 is CASAPETPRNSPLHF. For the CDR3, the DNA is TGTGCTAGTGCCCCGGAGACACCGCGAAATTCACCCCTCCACTTT.

The chain links TRBV5-6 to TRBJ2-1, with a weak D call TRBD2 (6 bases). The V end lost 2 bases, the J end lost 0 bases, and 12 bases lay between the germline ends. This CDR3 is built from 16 residues. Germline values: CDR1 SGHDT, CDR2 YYEEEE. For the CDR3, the DNA is TGTGCCAGCAGCTTCTACGGACTAAGCTCCTACAATGAGCAGTTCTTC. Amino acid sequence: CASSFYGLSSYNEQFF.

This clone showed up just a few times. The chain employs TRBV12-5 and TRBJ1-5; D ambiguous. Trimming pared 1 base from V and 4 bases from J, leaving 11 bases between. Germline CDR1 and CDR2: LGHNT and FRNRAP. CDR3 length: 15 residues. The CDR3 DNA sequence: TGTGCTAGTGGTTTGGGGGCACATGGGAATCAGCCCCAGCATTTT. It specifies CASGLGAHGNQPQHF.

The CDR3 region is CASGLVASGFSYEQYF. CDR3 in DNA: TGTGCTAGTGGTTTGGTAGCGTCAGGCTTCTCCTACGAGCAGTACTTC. The rearrangement joins TRBV12-5 to TRBJ2-7; D gene unclear. This CDR3 contains 16 residues. CDR1 LGHNT and CDR2 FRNRAP come from the germline V gene. Trimming shortened V by 0 bases and J by 0 bases, and 12 bases separated the two germline ends.

The V call is TRBV11-3, the J call TRBJ2-7; D unclear. From germline, CDR1 is SGHNT and CDR2 YENEEA. The CDR3 totals 12 residues. V lost 2 bases to trimming and J lost 5 bases, with 7 bases between them. The CDR3 protein is CASSLRLDEQYF. DNA of the CDR3: TGTGCCAGCAGCTTACGGCTAGACGAGCAGTACTTC. Full variable domain (remainder filled in from reference TRBV11-3 and TRBJ2-7): EAGVVQSPRYKIIEKKQPVAFWCNPISGHNTLYWYLQNLGQGPELLIRYENEEAVDDSQLPKDRFSAERLKGVDSTLKIQPAELGDSAVYLCASSLRLDEQYFGPGTRLTVT.